There are a few counts of the clone carrying this T cell receptor (beta chain). What it binds is not known. The entry originates in a study of identical twins. Study observations and caveats: The study drew conclusions from cross-sectional statistical analysis, not from following the same donors.

CDR1 MDHEN and CDR2 SYDVKM come from the germline V gene. The CDR3 sequence is 12 residues long. V dropped 2 bases and J dropped 8 bases, with 9 bases sitting between them. Only healthy Caucasians were included as donors. A universal primer site was created by template switching, with the cDNA bearing unique molecular identifiers. TCRdb analysed the 5' RACE reads with MiXCR anew, one entry per CDR3 protein. The sample shows around 490,000 distinct CDR3 sequences, about a fifth of them seen only once. These data were also filed under a second study, of yellow fever vaccine responses in identical twins.

The clonotype comes from a young woman in good health. Source material: CD4+ T cells sorted from blood. The J gene is TRBJ1-2, the V gene TRBV28, with D unclear. The CDR3 region is CASSLRNRGYTF. The CDR3 nucleotides read TGTGCCAGCAGTTTACGCAACCGAGGCTACACCTTC.